Sequencing of this T cell receptor (beta chain) was carried out in a study of cytomegalovirus exposure and HLA in healthy donors. Study conclusions and caveats: Generally TCR sequences proved uncommon, though certain public TCRs appeared in numerous donors. In a later analysis, V- and J-gene trimming of beta chains associated with a DCLRE1C missense variant, replicated independently. Reports described diagnosis of cytomegalovirus status by the classifier as highly specific and sensitive.

A word on this clone: Its antigen is unidentified.

13 Jbeta primers and 60 Vbeta primers were used for the PCR. Clones were sequenced by immunoSEQ multiplex PCR, and TCRdb holds only the in-frame ones, with some missing. The data hold 100,000 to 150,000 clones, with 75% to 85% observed a single time. Germline loops: CDR1 SGHVS, CDR2 FQNEAQ. The CDR3 has 16 amino acids. Trimming pared 2 bases from V and 8 bases from J, leaving 19 bases between. This TCR was recovered from a girl aged 2-10 years in good health and CMV-seronegative. The chain couples TRBV7-8 to TRBJ2-1; D might be TRBD2 (6 bases). The source material was PBMCs. Here the CDR3 reads CASSLRVTSRADEQFF. DNA for the CDR3: TGTGCCAGCAGCTTAAGAGTCACTAGCAGGGCTGATGAGCAGTTCTTC.